This entry features one T cell receptor beta chain sequence. Its target is not known. The CDR3 totals 16 residues. Germline V gene lookup returns CDR1 MRHNA and CDR2 SNTAGT. V was shortened by 8 bases and J by 0 bases, with 17 bases between the two germline ends. The sample belongs to a study of vaccination effects on CD4 cells after COVID-19. Study-level information: They grew some 2 million PBMC in each well, adding 10 IU/ml IL-2 and about 9.9 ug/ml peptides. General study points: The study found that only 1 of 255 vaccine-induced clones from healthy vaccinees cross-reacted with common cold coronaviruses.

Scientists isolated CD4+ T cells after a roughly 10-day culture period ended. The cohort was immunized with two doses of either the BNT162b2 or mRNA-1273 vaccine. Days 3 and 7 were when half the medium was replaced with IL-2 medium. Using immunoSEQ multiplex PCR, the repertoire was profiled, and TCRdb retains in-frame clones only, with some absent. The table includes approximately 30,000 clones, about 74% detected once. Sequenced here: CD4+ T cells from PBMCs cultured without peptide, sampled after COVID-19 vaccination. The rearrangement joins TRBV6-4 to TRBJ2-4; D possibly corresponds to TRBD1 (6 bases). This TCR came from a human donor who received a COVID-19 vaccine. The CDR3 coding sequence is TGTGCCAGCGCCGCCACAGGGAATATAGCCAAAAACATTCAGTACTTC. Its protein is CASAATGNIAKNIQYF.